The sequence of this TCR beta chain was determined in a study of identical twins. This clonotype showed up just a few times. The antigen remains unidentified. Study observations and caveats: Invariant T cells like MAIT and iNKT could partly confound the zero-insertion analyses. Conclusions were based on cross-sectional statistical analysis, without following the same donors.

TCRdb recomputed calls from the 5' RACE reads with MiXCR, one row per CDR3 protein. The sample holds 1.5 million to 2 million distinct CDR3 sequences, under 35% seen once. The CDR3 totals 12 residues. CDR1 is DFQATT, CDR2 SNEGSKA, per germline (reference sequence). The V gene lost 7 bases and the J gene lost 7 bases, with 14 bases spanning the gap. The specimen sequenced was cord blood. This sequence originates from a newborn girl in good health. This sequence joins TRBV20-1 and TRBJ2-1; D remains unclear. CDR3 sequence: CSERPKGNEQFF. The CDR3 DNA is TGCAGTGAGAGGCCTAAAGGGAATGAGCAGTTCTTC.